Following are 29 T cell receptor beta chains from one sample sequenced in a study of glioma-infiltrating T cells. Using RNA template, CDR3s of TCR alpha and beta were amplified with iRepertoire arm-PCR. TCRdb processed the multiplex PCR reads anew with MiXCR; each CDR3 protein has one entry. The top ten clones hold around 13% of a sample with 300,000 to 450,000 distinct CDR3 sequences, 41% of them seen once. What was sequenced was glioma tissue, nonneoplastic brain tissue, or PBMCs (not recorded which). These receptors were obtained from a human donor with low-grade glioma or glioblastoma, undergoing nonglioma brain surgery, or in good health (not recorded which).

The genes are TRBV20-1 and TRBJ2-2, with TRBD1 matching 10 bases. V shed 5 bases, J shed 8 bases, and the junction held 5 bases outside the gene matches. CDR3 length equals 13 residues. Germline CDR1 DFQATT, CDR2 SNEGSKA (reference sequence). The CDR3 coding sequence is TGCAGTGCTCCCGGACAGGGGGAAGGGGAGCTGTTTTTT. Amino acid sequence: CSAPGQGEGELFF.

The chain uses TRBV20-1 and TRBJ2-7; D assignment may be TRBD1 or TRBD2 (5 bases each). Germline loops: CDR1 DFQATT, CDR2 SNEGSKA (reference sequence). This CDR3 has 12 amino acids. V gave up 6 bases and J gave up 5 bases, with 14 bases separating them. The CDR3 loop reads CSARGPSHEQYF. The DNA of the CDR3 is TGCAGTGCCCGGGGACCCAGTCACGAGCAGTACTTC.

This clonotype was detected once. Germline and junction disagree at one end, which may indicate a read error. The J gene is TRBJ2-3, the V gene TRBV7-9, with a weak D call TRBD2 (5 bases). Germline V gene data show CDR1 as SEHNR and CDR2 as FQNEAQ (reference sequence). The CDR3 covers 17 residues. The CDR3 here is CASGLVPLSESTDTQYF. CDR3 DNA sequence: TGTGCCAGCGGCTTAGTCCCGCTTAGCGAGAGCACAGATACGCAGTATTTT.

The chain combines TRBV7-2 with TRBJ2-7; D is ambiguous. Germline CDR1 reads SGHTA; CDR2 reads FQGNSA. This CDR3 contains 14 residues. Trimming took 1 base from V and 0 from J, leaving 7 bases between them. The CDR3 is CASSLDGSSYEQYF. CDR3 in DNA: TGTGCCAGCAGCTTAGATGGTAGCTCCTACGAGCAGTACTTC.

This clonotype was counted between two and nine times. The gene calls are TRBV7-2 and TRBJ1-1; D uncertain. The length of the CDR3 is 14 residues. V dropped 7 bases and J dropped 3 bases, with 15 bases sitting between them. Germline CDR1 SGHTA, CDR2 FQGNSA. The CDR3 here is CASTPFGRDTEAFF. CDR3 in DNA: TGTGCCAGCACGCCATTTGGGAGGGACACTGAAGCTTTCTTT. The variable domain in full, with the rest retrieved from reference TRBV7-2 and TRBJ1-1, is GAGVSQSPSNKVTEKGKDVELRCDPISGHTALYWYRQSLGQGLEFLIYFQGNSAPDKSGLPSDRFSAERTGGSVSTLTIQRTQQEDSAVYLCASTPFGRDTEAFFGQGTRLTVV.

The chain combines TRBV5-1 with TRBJ2-1; no firm D call. The CDR3 has 13 amino acids. Germline V CDR1 and CDR2: SGHRS, YFSETQ. Trimming removed 0 bases from V and 14 bases from J, with 15 bases in between. CDR3 residues: CASSLASNFREFF. The DNA of the CDR3 is TGCGCCAGCAGCTTGGCCAGTAATTTCCGTGAGTTCTTC.

The chain combines TRBV7-9 with TRBJ1-5, with D possibly matching TRBD1 (5 bases). CDR1 is SEHNR, CDR2 FQNEAQ, per germline (reference sequence). The CDR3 sequence is 16 residues long. V lost 5 bases and J 3 bases, leaving 17 bases between the germline ends. In DNA, the CDR3 is TGTGCCAGCAGCAAAACCCAGGGATGGGACAATCAGCCCCAGCATTTT. Residues: CASSKTQGWDNQPQHF. Drawing the rest from reference TRBV7-9 and TRBJ1-5, the complete variable domain is DTGVSQNPRHKITKRGQNVTFRCDPISEHNRLYWYRQTLGQGPEFLTYFQNEAQLEKSRLLSDRFSAERPKGSFSTLEIQRTEQGDSAMYLCASSKTQGWDNQPQHFGDGTRLSIL.

V gene TRBV6-2 or TRBV6-3 combines with J gene TRBJ2-1; TRBD2 agrees at 11 bases. The V and J ends lost 10 bases and 5 bases, in that order; junction bases with no gene match: 10. The CDR3 covers 15 residues. The V gene's germline CDR1 is MNHEY and CDR2 SVGEGT. The CDR3 bases are TGTGCCATCCGGAAAGGGACTAGCGGTGACAATGAGCAGTTCTTC. As protein: CAIRKGTSGDNEQFF.

As regards this clonotype: A junction end diverges from the germline sequence, so it may reflect a read error. The chain employs TRBV11-2 and TRBJ2-5, with 8 bases lining up with TRBD1. This CDR3 has 11 residues. Looked up from germline, CDR1 is SGHAT and CDR2 is FQNNGV. CDR3 nucleotides: TGTGCCAGCGGGGGGCGGGACAGGATGACCTTC. This codes for CASGGRDRMTF.

The chain links TRBV7-9 to TRBJ2-1; the D gene is possibly TRBD1 (5 bases). Germline CDR1 reads SEHNR; CDR2 reads FQNEAQ (reference sequence). This CDR3 comprises 16 residues. V was cut by 3 bases and J by 3 bases, with 15 bases left in between. The CDR3 nucleotides read TGTGCCAGCAGCTTTCGTTCAGGGCATATCTACAATGAGCAGTTCTTC. It codes for CASSFRSGHIYNEQFF.

Notes on this clonotype: Being one base from a much bigger clone, this may be a read error. This chain links TRBV27 with TRBJ1-6, with D maybe TRBD1 (5 bases). The V gene's germline CDR1 is MNHEY and CDR2 SMNVEV (reference sequence). CDR3 length equals 15 residues. The CDR3 DNA is TGTGCCAGCAGTTTATTTTTACAGGCAGGTTCACCCATCCACTTT. Translation gives CASSLFLQAGSPIHF.

V and J are TRBV4-1 and TRBJ2-7; possible D gene TRBD1, 5 bases. The V end lost 4 bases, the J end lost 5 bases, and 12 bases lay between the germline ends. Germline CDR1 and CDR2: MGHRA and YSYEKL. This CDR3 region has 13 residues. Here the CDR3 DNA reads TGCGCCAGCAGCCTGGAAGTAGGGGACGAGCAGTACTTC. This gives the protein CASSLEVGDEQYF.

The chain couples TRBV11-2 to TRBJ1-1, with unresolved D. Germline CDR1 is SGHAT and CDR2 is FQNNGV. With 3 bases removed from V and 1 base from J, the gap between germline ends came to 9 bases. The CDR3 loop spans 14 amino acids. CDR3 in amino acids: CASSFGSRNTEAFF. The CDR3 DNA is TGTGCCAGCAGCTTCGGGTCACGGAACACTGAAGCTTTCTTT.

This clonotype was counted at least ten times. The chain links TRBV6-2 or TRBV6-3 to TRBJ1-2; 8 bases agree with TRBD1. The CDR3 extends over 16 amino acids. Trimming took 5 bases from V and 5 from J; bases not matched to a gene: 13. Germline lookup yields CDR1 MNHEY and CDR2 SVGEGT. The CDR3 DNA sequence: TGTGCCAGCAGTCCCATAGGGGGACAGGTGTTTTATGGCTACACCTTC. As protein: CASSPIGGQVFYGYTF.

Concerning this clonotype itself: A junction end diverges from the germline sequence, so it may reflect a read error. This rearrangement joins TRBV5-1 to TRBJ2-1; D tentatively fits TRBD1 or TRBD2 (5 bases each). The germline gives CDR1 SGHRS, CDR2 YFSETQ. This CDR3 region has 13 residues. The CDR3 bases are TGCGCCAGCAGTCCCGGGACCCACAATGAGCAGTCCTTC. The encoded protein is CASSPGTHNEQSF.

There are many counts of this clonotype. The chain couples TRBV20-1 to TRBJ1-5; D may be TRBD1 (5 bases). CDR3 length: 16 amino acids. V lost 1 base and J lost 0, with 13 bases in between. Per the germline V gene, CDR1 is DFQATT and CDR2 is SNEGSKA (reference sequence). The CDR3 DNA reads TGCAGTGCTAGAGGGGGGGGGTCCAATAGCAATCAGCCCCAGCATTTT. Its translation is CSARGGGSNSNQPQHF.

This clonotype was picked up a small number of times. J is TRBJ2-3 and V is TRBV29-1; 9 bases are shared with TRBD2. The CDR3 covers 13 residues. Germline V lookup: CDR1 SQVTM, CDR2 ANQGSEA. V gave up 6 bases and J gave up 4 bases; unmatched junction bases: 5. CDR3 in DNA: TGCAGCGTAGTAGCGGGAGAGGCAGATACGCAGTATTTT. Its translation is CSVVAGEADTQYF.

The chain employs TRBV6-2 or TRBV6-3 and TRBJ2-3; D gene ambiguous. Per germline, CDR1 MNHEY and CDR2 SVGEGT. CDR3 size: 14 residues. The ends were cut back, 2 bases at V and 5 bases at J, with 11 bases in the middle. Here the CDR3 DNA reads TGTGCCAGCAGTTACCTTAGGGCGATAGATACGCAGTATTTT. Its protein is CASSYLRAIDTQYF.

The chain combines TRBV12-3 or TRBV12-4 with TRBJ2-3, with no clear D. V lost 7 bases, J lost 0 bases, and 11 bases lay in between. There are 14 residues in the CDR3. CDR3 protein: CASTFGPSTDTQYF. The CDR3 DNA is TGTGCCAGCACTTTCGGGCCTAGCACAGATACGCAGTATTTT.

This clonotype has ten or more counts. The chain uses TRBV6-1 and TRBJ2-7, with D unclear. The germline V gene has CDR1 MNHNS and CDR2 SASEGT. The CDR3 contains 13 residues. The ends were cut back, 8 bases at V and 0 bases at J, with 11 bases in the middle. The CDR3 DNA follows: TGTGCCAGCTTTGACATGAACTCCTACGAGCAGTACTTC. Protein: CASFDMNSYEQYF.

This clonotype was counted once. A junction boundary mismatches the germline segment, possibly from a read error. The chain joins TRBV12-3 or TRBV12-4 to TRBJ2-7; D uncertain. The CDR3 runs to 12 residues. The CDR3 sequence is CSSSLQIGEQYF. CDR3 coding DNA: TGTTCCAGCAGTTTACAGATCGGGGAGCAGTACTTC.

The chain has TRBV18 and TRBJ2-3; D may be TRBD1 or TRBD2 (5 bases each). The CDR3 extends over 13 amino acids. The V end lost 1 base, the J end lost 4 bases, and 6 bases lay between the germline ends. Germline V gives CDR1 KGHSH, CDR2 LQKENI. The CDR3: CASSPRDPDTQYF. For the CDR3, the DNA is TGTGCCAGCTCACCACGGGACCCAGATACGCAGTATTTT.

This clonotype occurred a few times. V and J are TRBV19 and TRBJ2-3, with D possibly TRBD1 on 5 matching bases. Germline V gives CDR1 LNHDA, CDR2 SQIVND (reference sequence). V lost 7 bases, J lost 1 base, and 15 bases lay in between. The CDR3 covers 15 residues. The CDR3 DNA reads TGTGCCAGTAATACAGGACCGCGAGGCACAGATACGCAGTATTTT. It is translated as CASNTGPRGTDTQYF.

This rearrangement joins TRBV10-3 to TRBJ2-1; 9 positions agree with TRBD2. Looked up from germline, CDR1 is ENHRY and CDR2 is SYGVKD. J gave up 5 bases and V 3 bases, and 5 bases lay outside the gene matches. CDR3 length: 15 amino acids. CDR3 residues: CAISEASGKHNEQFF. In DNA form, the CDR3 reads TGTGCCATCAGTGAAGCTAGCGGGAAGCACAATGAGCAGTTCTTC.

This clonotype appeared a single time. The chain employs TRBV24-1 and TRBJ2-1; no definite D call. CDR1 and CDR2 from the germline V gene are KGHDR and SFDVKD. The CDR3 is made up of 16 amino acids. The V gene lost 4 bases and the J gene lost 5 bases, with 17 bases spanning the gap. The CDR3 nucleotides read TGTGCCACCAGTGAGCCGAAAGGAGATACCCACAATGAGCAGTTCTTC. This translates into CATSEPKGDTHNEQFF.

The chain couples TRBV18 to TRBJ2-7; tentatively, D is TRBD2 (6 bases). This CDR3 has 15 residues. Trimming stripped 4 bases from V and 6 bases from J, with 19 bases between. Germline loops: CDR1 KGHSH, CDR2 LQKENI. CDR3 residues: CASSLLAGLSLEQYF. CDR3 DNA sequence: TGTGCCAGCTCACTACTCGCAGGACTAAGTCTCGAGCAGTACTTC. Supplemented by reference TRBV18 and TRBJ2-7, the full variable domain reads NAGVMQNPRHLVRRRGQEARLRCSPMKGHSHVYWYRQLPEEGLKFMVYLQKENIIDESGMPKERFSAEFPKEGPSILRIQQVVRGDSAAYFCASSLLAGLSLEQYFGPGTRLTVT.

The genes are TRBV4-1 and TRBJ2-1; TRBD2 matches at 13 bases. Germline V gene lookup returns CDR1 MGHRA and CDR2 YSYEKL. After removal of 2 bases from V and 4 bases from J, the junction contained 2 bases not matched to a gene. This CDR3 is 16 amino acids long. The CDR3 loop is CASSQPGLAGYNEQFF. The CDR3, as DNA: TGCGCCAGCAGCCAACCGGGACTAGCGGGGTACAATGAGCAGTTCTTC.

The count of this clonotype is one. The junction does not match germline at one end; this may be a read error. This chain uses TRBV27 with TRBJ2-7; D ambiguous. Germline assignment: CDR1 MNHEY and CDR2 SMNVEV (reference sequence). The CDR3 is 14 residues long. The CDR3 loop is CDSSLGLYSYEQYF. In DNA form, the CDR3 reads TGTGACAGCAGTCTAGGGCTCTACTCCTACGAGCAGTACTTC.

The rearrangement uses TRBV2 and TRBJ1-2; D perhaps matches TRBD1 (5 bases). From germline, CDR1 is SNHLY and CDR2 FYNNEI. V gave up 3 bases and J gave up 5 bases, with 13 bases separating them. CDR3 length: 14 amino acids. The CDR3 coding sequence is TGTGCCAGCAGTGAGGGATCTTGGGGGTATGGCTACACCTTC. This codes for CASSEGSWGYGYTF.